Listed below are T cell receptor beta chains from one sample, sequenced in a study of blood T cell repertoires in COVID-19. Libraries were prepared by immunoSEQ multiplex PCR; TCRdb keeps only in-frame clonotypes and omits some of them. The table has around 280,000 clones, approximately 84% seen once. Sample: peripheral blood. The receptors shown here come from a woman aged 25 to 39 who had recovered from COVID-19. CDR3s include the opening cysteine and the closing phenylalanine or tryptophan. D genes are given only for firm matches.

V	J	D	CDR3
TRBV2	TRBJ1-5	NA	CASSEGGGRNQPQHF
TRBV2	TRBJ2-7	NA	CASRGTFSYEQYF
TRBV28	TRBJ2-7	NA	CASHPRESYEQYF
TRBV29-1	TRBJ2-7	TRBD1	CSVEDSWAGGHEQYF
TRBV12-5	TRBJ2-1	NA	CASGLVQEGYNEQFF
TRBV28	TRBJ2-2	NA	CASSLILSMATGELFF
TRBV19	TRBJ2-1	NA	CASSMPPAVGNEQFF
TRBV11-2	TRBJ2-1	TRBD2	CASSPTSGRAANEQFF
TRBV27	TRBJ2-2	NA	CASHNANTGELFF
TRBV11-2	TRBJ2-2	NA	CASSLRTSSTGELFF
TRBV18	TRBJ2-7	TRBD2	CASSPGTSSYEQYF
TRBV5-1	TRBJ1-2	NA	CASSPTGGGYYGYTF
TRBV14	TRBJ2-5	NA	CASSQERGKILETQYF
TRBV13	TRBJ2-2	TRBD1	CASTNRGTGELFF
TRBV29-1	TRBJ1-1	TRBD1	CSVPQGDTEAFF
TRBV5-1	TRBJ1-2	TRBD1	CASSLQGGDYGYTF
TRBV7-8	TRBJ2-2	TRBD2	CASSSGGTGELFF
TRBV2	TRBJ2-2	TRBD1	CASTRQGSTGELFF
TRBV11-1	TRBJ2-3	NA	CASSFGATSTDTQYF
TRBV28	TRBJ2-6	NA	CASSSYSSGANVLTF
TRBV6-5	TRBJ2-1	TRBD2	CASSYSIAGEKNEQFF
TRBV21-1	TRBJ1-1	NA	CASSKEGRAGTEAFF
TRBV10-3	TRBJ1-1	NA	CAISLDSRAEAFF
TRBV28	TRBJ1-5	TRBD1	CASSSPGTAGNQPQHF
TRBV29-1	TRBJ2-1	NA	CSVEDFNEQFF
TRBV18	TRBJ2-7	NA	CASSGVAGRSYEQYF
TRBV2	TRBJ1-3	NA	CASPDRRSGNTIYF
TRBV7-3	TRBJ1-1	TRBD1	CASSPRQGGEAFF
TRBV4-1	TRBJ1-2	NA	CASSQDFGGGGYTF
TRBV7-2	TRBJ1-2	NA	CASSPDKNYGYTF
TRBV30	TRBJ1-5	NA	CAWSSRGDQPQHF
TRBV28	TRBJ2-1	TRBD1	CASTSGTGGNEQFF
TRBV5-1	TRBJ2-3	NA	CASSLAGLVFPDTQYF
TRBV6-9	TRBJ2-3	NA	CASSYPSGTDTQYF
TRBV6-5	TRBJ1-1	TRBD1	CASSSRTGMNTEAFF
TRBV2	TRBJ1-4	NA	CASTGGLRNEKLFF
TRBV7-8	TRBJ2-1	TRBD2	CASSLELAGGNEQFF
TRBV5-4	TRBJ2-7	TRBD2	CASSLGGGSSYEQYF
TRBV2	TRBJ2-7	TRBD1	CASTHYRGYEQYF
TRBV19	TRBJ2-1	TRBD2	CASSSGTSGRANEQFF
TRBV7-9	TRBJ2-5	TRBD1	CASTGVGETQYF
TRBV12-1	TRBJ2-7	NA	CASSYAGPHGGYF
TRBV6-1	TRBJ1-3	NA	CASSENILTGQGGKGNTIYF
TRBV10-3	TRBJ2-4	TRBD1	CAISSRDSAIAKNIQYF
TRBV5-4	TRBJ2-2	TRBD1	CASSRRGRETGELFF
TRBV6-5	TRBJ2-3	TRBD2	CASSRGGRADTQYF
TRBV6-5	TRBJ2-3	TRBD1	CASARQGSTDTQYF
TRBV5-4	TRBJ1-2	NA	CASSVQGLYGYTF
TRBV4-2	TRBJ2-2	TRBD2	CASSPSAGEVTTGELFF
TRBV7-2	TRBJ1-2	NA	CASSLAGGYGYTF